Given below is one T cell receptor beta chain in context. What it binds is not known. Produced via immunoSEQ multiplex PCR; TCRdb's table is partial and in-frame only. The sample lists roughly 64,000 clones; 85% to 95% were seen once. The donors were members of the roughly 120-subject validation cohort (separate from the roughly 680-subject first cohort). Germline V CDR1 and CDR2: SGHDT, YYEEEE. V was trimmed by 1 base and J by 4 bases, leaving 9 bases between them. The CDR3 has 14 amino acids. This entry belongs to a study of cytomegalovirus exposure and HLA in healthy donors. The study's findings and limits: A classifier reportedly called cytomegalovirus status with high sensitivity and specificity. Subsequent analysis found a tendency for first-cohort TCR clusters to co-occur within the 120 or so validation repertoires. Confirmation in vitro established that three CMV-associated chains were specific for CMV antigens.

The source material was PBMCs. The origin of this receptor is a woman aged 18-35 years in good health and CMV-seropositive. The chain is built from TRBV5-6 and TRBJ2-1; D is perhaps TRBD1 (6 bases). The CDR3 is CASSLQGTYNEQFF. As DNA, the CDR3 is TGTGCCAGCAGCTTGCAGGGGACATACAATGAGCAGTTCTTC.